The following is a T cell receptor beta chain sequence with its context. Germline values: CDR1 SEHNR, CDR2 FQNEAQ (reference sequence). This CDR3 has 16 residues. V was clipped by 5 bases and J by 6 bases; unmatched bases: 10. In the authors' methods: Nucleated cell counts were estimated from reference gene primer amplification. The table came from immunoSEQ multiplex PCR; TCRdb's copy has only in-frame clones and leaves some out. V, J and clone size are taken as reported in that table, and D and trimming were inferred from the DNA itself. The sample yields around 120,000 clones, roughly 79% seen once. The record originates from a study of blood T cell repertoires in COVID-19. Study information: PBMCs, B-cell-depleted T cells, or T cells provided the cDNA or gDNA that made up the material.

The chain has TRBV7-9 and TRBJ1-4; TRBD1 matches 9 bases. This sequence originates from a man in his 70s with acute or convalescent COVID-19. Material: peripheral blood. The CDR3 loop reads CASSPLGTGRDEKLFF. CDR3 bases: TGTGCCAGCAGCCCGCTAGGGACAGGGAGGGATGAAAAACTGTTTTTT. Full variable domain (outside the CDR3, taken from reference TRBV7-9 and TRBJ1-4): DTGVSQNPRHKITKRGQNVTFRCDPISEHNRLYWYRQTLGQGPEFLTYFQNEAQLEKSRLLSDRFSAERPKGSFSTLEIQRTEQGDSAMYLCASSPLGTGRDEKLFFGSGTQLSVL.